The 18 T cell receptor beta chains below were found in one sample sequenced in a study of T cell responses to AZD1222 COVID-19 vaccine. Profiled with immunoSEQ multiplex PCR; TCRdb holds only in-frame clones, not every one. The repertoire consists of 130,000 to 150,000 clones, with over 75% occurring once and the leading ten covering 3.4%. The source material was peripheral blood, sampled on day 0 of AZD1222 vaccination. The source of these receptors is an adult in good health.

V gene TRBV5-1 combines with J gene TRBJ2-3, with 7 bases aligning to TRBD1. Germline V gene data show CDR1 as SGHRS and CDR2 as YFSETQ. The trim removed 0 bases at V and 1 base at J, leaving 2 bases unmatched. The length of the CDR3 is 15 residues. DNA for the CDR3: TGCGCCAGCAGCTTGGCCCAGGGGGGCACAGATACGCAGTATTTT. Translated: CASSLAQGGTDTQYF.

The chain combines TRBV7-9 with TRBJ1-2; TRBD1 matches at 9 bases. The CDR3 covers 15 residues. Germline lookup yields CDR1 SEHNR and CDR2 FQNEAQ (reference sequence). Trimming at V came to 2 bases and at J to 6 bases, leaving 7 bases not matched to a gene. The CDR3 nucleotides read TGTGCCAGCAGCTTACCAGCGGGACAGGGCGATGGCTACACCTTC. It translates to CASSLPAGQGDGYTF.

This clone was counted once. The rearrangement joins TRBV18 to TRBJ1-4; D is perhaps TRBD1 (6 bases). Per germline, CDR1 KGHSH and CDR2 LQKENI. The CDR3 contains 18 residues. Trimming pared 1 base from V and 6 bases from J, leaving 21 bases between. The CDR3: CASSPRAGARYTDEKLFF. CDR3 DNA: TGTGCCAGCTCACCACGGGCAGGGGCGCGGTACACGGATGAAAAACTGTTTTTT.

This chain links TRBV25-1 with TRBJ2-7, with D hard to call. V was pared by 3 bases and J by 5 bases, with 14 bases between. The CDR3 loop spans 14 amino acids. The germline gives CDR1 MGHDK, CDR2 SYGVNS. CDR3: CASSDSSGPDEQYF. The DNA for the CDR3 is TGTGCCAGCAGTGATTCCTCTGGGCCCGACGAGCAGTACTTC.

The chain uses TRBV24-1 and TRBJ2-1, with D possibly TRBD2 on 7 matching bases. This CDR3 is 15 amino acids long. Germline V gene sequence: CDR1 KGHDR, CDR2 SFDVKD. V was shortened by 5 bases and J by 2 bases, with 12 bases between the two germline ends. CDR3 loop: CATSVSGGTYNEQFF. CDR3 DNA: TGTGCCACCAGTGTCTCGGGGGGCACCTACAATGAGCAGTTCTTC.

The chain employs TRBV14 and TRBJ2-7; the D gene could be TRBD1 or TRBD2 (7 bases each). CDR3 length: 16 amino acids. Trimming shortened V by 0 bases and J by 9 bases, and 21 bases separated the two germline ends. The germline V gene has CDR1 SGHDN and CDR2 FVKESK. CDR3 in DNA: TGTGCCAGCAGCCAAGAGGTGAGCGGGACAGTACGGAGGCAGTACTTC. Its translation is CASSQEVSGTVRRQYF.

CDR3 in DNA: TGCGCCAGCAGCTTGGCCTTGAGGTTGGACAATGATGAGCAGTTCTTC. Translating it yields CASSLALRLDNDEQFF. This chain connects TRBV5-1 to TRBJ2-1; D possibly corresponds to TRBD1 (5 bases). The CDR3 spans 16 residues. V lost 0 bases to trimming and J lost 8 bases, with 18 bases between them. Germline assignment: CDR1 SGHRS and CDR2 YFSETQ.

V and J are TRBV5-1 and TRBJ2-1, with TRBD2 identical over 9 bases. Trimming removed 0 bases from V and 6 bases from J; junction bases left unmatched: 10. Looked up from germline, CDR1 is SGHRS and CDR2 is YFSETQ. CDR3 length: 17 amino acids. CDR3 nucleotides: TGCGCCAGCAGCTTGGCCGTAGCGAGCGGGGGGTTCAATGAGCAGTTCTTC. Encoded protein: CASSLAVASGGFNEQFF. The full variable domain, its missing parts supplied by reference TRBV5-1 and TRBJ2-1, is KAGVTQTPRYLIKTRGQQVTLSCSPISGHRSVSWYQQTPGQGLQFLFEYFSETQRNKGNFPGRFSGRQFSNSRSEMNVSTLELGDSALYLCASSLAVASGGFNEQFFGPGTRLTVL.

The chain links TRBV5-1 to TRBJ2-5, with TRBD1 as a possible D gene (5 bases). Between the trimmed V and J ends, which lost 1 base and 5 bases, there was a span of 15 bases. CDR1 is SGHRS, CDR2 YFSETQ, per germline. The CDR3 sequence is 15 residues long. This chain's CDR3 is CASSLILDTSETQYF. CDR3 sequence (DNA): TGCGCCAGCAGCTTGATCTTGGACACTTCGGAGACCCAGTACTTC.

The chain links TRBV5-4 to TRBJ2-1; TRBD1 might be the D (5 bases). Deletions cut 0 bases from V and 0 bases from J, with 7 bases between. CDR1 and CDR2 from the germline V gene are SGHNT and YYREEE (reference sequence). CDR3 length: 15 residues. CDR3 region: CASSLGQSSYNEQFF. The CDR3 bases are TGTGCCAGCAGCTTGGGACAGAGCTCCTACAATGAGCAGTTCTTC.

This clone was found a few times. The chain has TRBV7-8 and TRBJ1-1, with 7 positions matching TRBD1. The germline V gene encodes CDR1 SGHVS and CDR2 FQNEAQ. CDR3 length: 15 residues. The J segment lost 2 bases and the V segment lost 6 bases, leaving 9 bases of the junction unmatched. The DNA of the CDR3 is TGTGCCAGCAGATCAGGGACAGTTTCTAACACTGAAGCTTTCTTT. Translation: CASRSGTVSNTEAFF.

V is TRBV7-2 and J is TRBJ1-2; weak D call: TRBD1 (6 bases). The ends were cut back, 1 base at V and 4 bases at J, with 10 bases in the middle. This CDR3 has 14 residues. Germline V gene lookup returns CDR1 SGHTA and CDR2 FQGNSA. CDR3 sequence: CASSLETGSYGYTF. The CDR3 region has the DNA TGTGCCAGCAGCTTAGAAACAGGGAGCTATGGCTACACCTTC.

The V and J genes are TRBV6-2 or TRBV6-3 and TRBJ1-1; D not resolved. V dropped 1 base and J dropped 7 bases, with 7 bases sitting between them. The CDR3 consists of 12 residues. CDR1 and CDR2 (germline): MNHEY, SVGEGT. The CDR3 DNA sequence: TGTGCCAGCAGTTACTGGGGAGGTGAAGCTTTCTTT. Translation gives CASSYWGGEAFF.

The rearrangement links TRBV9 to TRBJ1-3; tentatively, D is TRBD1 (6 bases). Germline-derived CDR1 and CDR2 are SGDLS and YYNGEE. V lost 0 bases and J lost 3, with 13 bases in between. The length of the CDR3 is 16 residues. The CDR3 region is CASSVGVQGIGNTIYF. The DNA for the CDR3 is TGTGCCAGCAGCGTAGGGGTACAGGGCATTGGAAACACCATATATTTT.

The chain is built from TRBV29-1 and TRBJ1-2, with D perhaps matching TRBD1 (5 bases). Germline-derived CDR1 and CDR2 are SQVTM and ANQGSEA. This CDR3 spans 16 amino acids. Trimming took off 1 base at V and 3 bases at J, with 18 bases between the two ends. The CDR3 nucleotides read TGCAGCGTTGAAGGACAGATAAGCTGGTATGACTATGGCTACACCTTC. It encodes CSVEGQISWYDYGYTF.

This chain links TRBV3-1 (or the pseudogene TRBV3-2) with TRBJ2-7; D is ambiguous. Trimming took off 1 base at V and 1 base at J, with 14 bases between the two ends. Looked up from germline, CDR1 is LGHDT and CDR2 is YNNKEL (reference sequence). This CDR3 has 16 amino acids. The CDR3: CASSQATLGDSYEQYF. The CDR3 region has the DNA TGTGCCAGCAGCCAAGCGACCCTTGGCGATTCCTACGAGCAGTACTTC.

The genes are TRBV10-3 and TRBJ1-1; unclear D gene. The CDR3 contains 12 residues. Trimming removed 10 bases at V and 1 base at J, with 10 bases between. CDR1 is ENHRY and CDR2 is SYGVKD in the germline V gene. CDR3 residues: CATTDPNTEAFF. The CDR3 DNA sequence: TGTGCCACCACAGACCCGAACACTGAAGCTTTCTTT.

This clone counts as medium-sized. The rearrangement uses TRBV11-3 and TRBJ1-3; perhaps TRBD1 as D (5 bases). This CDR3 has 18 amino acids. Trimming took off 5 bases at V and 1 base at J, with 21 bases between the two ends. Germline CDR1 SGHNT, CDR2 YENEEA. The DNA of the CDR3 is TGTGCCAGCAGCACGGGGGACGGTGGCGTGAGGTCTGGAAACACCATATATTTT. Its protein is CASSTGDGGVRSGNTIYF.